This T cell receptor (beta chain) is from a study of breast tumors, draining lymph nodes, adjacent tissues. A single record per CDR3 protein comes from TCRdb applying MiXCR to the multiplex PCR reads. The table includes around 120,000 distinct CDR3 sequences, roughly 21% detected once. This clonotype was seen at least ten times. Its cognate antigen is unknown. Breast cancer patients provided tissue from their axillary draining lymph nodes. Study-wide results and caveats: Tumor T cell lymph node origin was a supported hypothesis, not proven. Tumor TCR diversity was below lymph nodes but above nontumor tissue. The data were judged consistent with most tumor T cells coming from lymph node and expanding in tumor. Luminal-like breast cancer showed significantly higher tumor–nontumor repertoire similarity than basal-like.

Germline V gene data show CDR1 as SNHLY and CDR2 as FYNNEI. Trimming pared 6 bases from V and 4 bases from J, leaving 17 bases between. The CDR3 has 15 amino acids. This chain links TRBV2 with TRBJ2-3; D perhaps matches TRBD1 (9 bases). The sequence was obtained from a female donor with breast cancer. Some clones in this sample may be carry-over from other donors' samples. The sequenced sample consisted of axillary lymph node tissue. This CDR3 is CASSGGDRDSDTQYF. For the CDR3, the DNA is TGTGCCAGCAGCGGGGGGGACAGGGATTCAGATACGCAGTATTTT.